This T cell receptor beta chain was profiled in a study of cytomegalovirus exposure and HLA in healthy donors. Between the trimmed V and J ends, which lost 2 bases and 4 bases, there was a span of 15 bases. This CDR3 contains 15 residues. Germline CDR1 is SGHNT and CDR2 is YYREEE (reference sequence). 60 Vbeta and 13 Jbeta primers were used in PCR. TCRdb's table, derived via immunoSEQ multiplex PCR, lists solely in-frame clones and lacks some. The table includes approximately 110,000 clones, over 80% detected once. The sample was PBMCs. The source is a man aged 50 to 60 in good health and CMV-seronegative. The chain uses TRBV5-4 and TRBJ2-5, with D possibly matching TRBD2 (6 bases). The CDR3 here is CASSFPGMRGETQYF. CDR3 sequence (DNA): TGTGCCAGCAGCTTTCCCGGGATGCGGGGAGAGACCCAGTACTTC.